Listed below are T cell receptor beta chains from one sample, sequenced in a study of T cells after yellow fever vaccination. In TCRdb, the 5' RACE reads were re-called with MiXCR into one record per CDR3 protein. The table lists 150,000 to 200,000 distinct CDR3 sequences, approximately 9.7% of them singletons. The source was CD8+ T cells sorted from PBMCs, collected 45 days after the yellow fever booster vaccination. The receptors were gathered from a man in his late teens or twenties who received the YFV17D yellow fever vaccine. Each CDR3 is given with its conserved first and last residue. The order of the fields is clone size, V gene, J gene, D gene, CDR3 DNA, CDR3 protein. A D gene is named only where the DNA matches it firmly. Where a row states a size, it is once, few, many or the class of an expanded clone; other rows omit it.

few	TRBV6-2/TRBV6-3	TRBJ2-1	TRBD2	TGTGCCAGCAGTTACTTCCTAGCGGACGAGCAGTTCTTC	CASSYFLADEQFF
NA	TRBV9	TRBJ1-1	NA	TGTGCCAGCAGCGGGTTAGGGCATAATGAAGCTTTCTTT	CASSGLGHNEAFF
NA	TRBV12-3/TRBV12-4	TRBJ2-3	NA	TGTGCCAGCAGTCCTTGGGGGGTTCGGAGCACAGATACGCAGTATTTT	CASSPWGVRSTDTQYF
NA	TRBV19	TRBJ1-1	NA	TGTGCCAGTAGTATAGCTCCAGGGTCGAACACTGAAGCTTTCTTT	CASSIAPGSNTEAFF
NA	TRBV7-9	TRBJ2-3	NA	TGTGCCAGCAGTCCGACCGGGCGCACAGATACGCAGTATTTT	CASSPTGRTDTQYF
NA	TRBV7-9	TRBJ1-6	NA	TGTGCCAGCAGCAGCACACCTGGCAGGGACCCTAAAAATAATTCACCCCTCCACTTT	CASSSTPGRDPKNNSPLHF
NA	TRBV5-4	TRBJ2-7	NA	TGTGCCAGCAGCTTGGACAGGTCCTACGAGCAGTACTTC	CASSLDRSYEQYF
few	TRBV24-1	TRBJ1-2	NA	TGTGCCACCAGTGACGGGGGGTACTTTGGCTACACCTTC	CATSDGGYFGYTF
few	TRBV4-3	TRBJ2-2	TRBD1	TGCGCCAGCAGACAACAGACAGGGGAAGCCGGGGAGCTGTTTTTT	CASRQQTGEAGELFF
many	TRBV29-1	TRBJ2-5	NA	TGCAGCGTCTACAGCCTCCAAGAGACCCAGTACTTC	CSVYSLQETQYF
NA	TRBV14	TRBJ2-7	NA	TGTGCCAGCAGCCGGACTCCAGCCTACGAGCAGTACTTC	CASSRTPAYEQYF
few	TRBV2	TRBJ2-2	TRBD2	TGTGCCAGCAGGGGACTAGCGGGGGGAATTAACACCGGGGAGCTGTTTTTT	CASRGLAGGINTGELFF
NA	TRBV27	TRBJ1-2	NA	TGTGCCAGCAGTTTACAGGCTGGGGGTGGCTACACCTTC	CASSLQAGGGYTF
few	TRBV12-3/TRBV12-4	TRBJ1-2	TRBD1	TGTGCCAGCAGTTTTGGAGGGACAGGTTATGATGGCTACACCTTC	CASSFGGTGYDGYTF
NA	TRBV20-1	TRBJ1-1	NA	TGCAGTGCTAGAGGGGCGAACACTGAAGCTTTCTTT	CSARGANTEAFF
few	TRBV19	TRBJ2-5	NA	TGTGCCAGTAGTTCCGGGGTCCTACCGTACCAAGAGACCCAGTACTTC	CASSSGVLPYQETQYF
NA	TRBV7-2	TRBJ2-3	TRBD2	TGTGCCAGCAGCTTCCCTAGCGGAACTAGCACAGATACGCAGTATTTT	CASSFPSGTSTDTQYF
many	TRBV6-4	TRBJ2-1	TRBD2	TGTGCCAGCAGTCCGACTAGCGGGGAGTACAATGAGCAGTTCTTC	CASSPTSGEYNEQFF
NA	TRBV4-3	TRBJ2-3	NA	TGCGCCAGCAGCACAACGAAAGGACCGGTTCCAGATACGCAGTATTTT	CASSTTKGPVPDTQYF
NA	TRBV27	TRBJ2-1	TRBD2	TGTGCCAGCAGTTGGAGCGGGGGTGCTTACAATGAGCAGTTCTTC	CASSWSGGAYNEQFF
many	TRBV4-3	TRBJ2-7	NA	TGCGCCAGCAGCCAGTTTGTGAGCTCCTACGAGCAGTACTTC	CASSQFVSSYEQYF
NA	TRBV6-5	TRBJ2-7	TRBD1	TGTGCCAGCAGTCCCGGGACAGATACCTACGAGCAGTACTTC	CASSPGTDTYEQYF
few	TRBV27	TRBJ2-1	TRBD2	TGTGCCAGCAGTTTAGGACTAGTTCATGAGCAGTTCTTC	CASSLGLVHEQFF
many	TRBV2	TRBJ2-1	NA	TGTGCCAGCAGGGGCGACAATGAGCAGTTCTTC	CASRGDNEQFF
NA	TRBV6-6	TRBJ2-1	NA	TGTGCCAGCAGAAACTCGGTTGGGGGGAGCTCCTACAATGAGCAGTTCTTC	CASRNSVGGSSYNEQFF
NA	TRBV5-1	TRBJ2-3	NA	TGCGCCAGCAGCTTGGAACTTAGCGGACCCACAGATACGCAGTATTTT	CASSLELSGPTDTQYF
NA	TRBV7-9	TRBJ2-3	NA	TGTGCCAGCAGCTTAGGACAGCTGTCAGATACGCAGTATTTT	CASSLGQLSDTQYF
NA	TRBV5-6	TRBJ2-3	NA	TGTGCCAGCCACAGGGCCTGGACAGATACGCAGTATTTT	CASHRAWTDTQYF
NA	TRBV20-1	TRBJ1-5	NA	TGCAGTGCTAGAGATTGGCGGGTTTCGGGCAATCAGCCCCAGCATTTT	CSARDWRVSGNQPQHF